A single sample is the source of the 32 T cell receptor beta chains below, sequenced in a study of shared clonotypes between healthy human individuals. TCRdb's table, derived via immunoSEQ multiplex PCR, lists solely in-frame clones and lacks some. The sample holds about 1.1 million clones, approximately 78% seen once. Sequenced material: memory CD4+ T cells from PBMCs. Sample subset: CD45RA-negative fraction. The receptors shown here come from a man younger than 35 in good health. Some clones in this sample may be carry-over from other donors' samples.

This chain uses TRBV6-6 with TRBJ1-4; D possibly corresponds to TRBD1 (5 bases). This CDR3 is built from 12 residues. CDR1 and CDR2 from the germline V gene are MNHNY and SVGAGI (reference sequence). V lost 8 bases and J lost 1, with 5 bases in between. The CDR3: CASGGTNEKLFF. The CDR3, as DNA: TGTGCCAGCGGGGGAACTAATGAAAAACTGTTTTTT.

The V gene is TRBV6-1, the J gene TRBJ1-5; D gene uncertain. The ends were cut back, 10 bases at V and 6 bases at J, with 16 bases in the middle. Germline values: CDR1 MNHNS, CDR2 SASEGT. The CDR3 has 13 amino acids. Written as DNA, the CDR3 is TGTGCCACCACGATCCGACTCAGTCAGCCCCAGCATTTT. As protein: CATTIRLSQPQHF.

The CDR3 nucleotides are TGTGCCAGCAGCTTCATCTCTGGAAACACCATATATTTT. Protein sequence: CASSFISGNTIYF. The rearrangement links TRBV7-9 to TRBJ1-3; D is ambiguous. Per germline, CDR1 SEHNR and CDR2 FQNEAQ (reference sequence). V lost 3 bases to trimming and J lost 0 bases, with 3 bases between them. The CDR3 covers 13 residues.

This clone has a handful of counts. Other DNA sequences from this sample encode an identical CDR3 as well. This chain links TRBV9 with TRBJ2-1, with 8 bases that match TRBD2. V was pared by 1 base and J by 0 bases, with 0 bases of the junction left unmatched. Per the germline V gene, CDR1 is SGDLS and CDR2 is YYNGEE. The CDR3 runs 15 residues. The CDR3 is CASSVSGSSYNEQFF. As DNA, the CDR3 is TGTGCCAGCAGCGTAAGCGGGAGCTCCTACAATGAGCAGTTCTTC.

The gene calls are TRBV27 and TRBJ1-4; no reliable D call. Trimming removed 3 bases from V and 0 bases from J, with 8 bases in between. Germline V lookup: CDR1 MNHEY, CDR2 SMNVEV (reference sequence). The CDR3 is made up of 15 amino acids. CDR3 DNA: TGTGCCAGCAGTTTGCAGGCCGCAACTAATGAAAAACTGTTTTTT. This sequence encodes CASSLQAATNEKLFF. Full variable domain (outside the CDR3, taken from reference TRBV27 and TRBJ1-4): EAQVTQNPRYLITVTGKKLTVTCSQNMNHEYMSWYRQDPGLGLRQIYYSMNVEVTDKGDVPEGYKVSRKEKRNFPLILESPSPNQTSLYFCASSLQAATNEKLFFGSGTQLSVL.

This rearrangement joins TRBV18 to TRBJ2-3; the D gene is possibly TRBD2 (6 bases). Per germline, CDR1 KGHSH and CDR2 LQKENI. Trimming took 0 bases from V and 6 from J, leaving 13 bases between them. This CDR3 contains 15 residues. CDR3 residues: CASSPPGGAGDTQYF. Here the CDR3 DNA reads TGTGCCAGCTCACCACCGGGCGGGGCCGGCGATACGCAGTATTTT.

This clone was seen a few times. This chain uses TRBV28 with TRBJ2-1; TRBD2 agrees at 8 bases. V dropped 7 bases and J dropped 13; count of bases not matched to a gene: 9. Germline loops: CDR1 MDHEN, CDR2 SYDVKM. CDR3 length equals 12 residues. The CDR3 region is CASTMGLAGQFF. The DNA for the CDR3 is TGTGCCAGCACCATGGGGCTAGCGGGTCAGTTCTTC.

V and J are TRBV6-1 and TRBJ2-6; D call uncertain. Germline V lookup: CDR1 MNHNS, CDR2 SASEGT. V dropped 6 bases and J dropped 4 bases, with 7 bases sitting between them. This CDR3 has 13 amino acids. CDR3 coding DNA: TGTGCCAGCAGATTGGGCGGGGCCAACGTCCTGACTTTC. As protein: CASRLGGANVLTF.

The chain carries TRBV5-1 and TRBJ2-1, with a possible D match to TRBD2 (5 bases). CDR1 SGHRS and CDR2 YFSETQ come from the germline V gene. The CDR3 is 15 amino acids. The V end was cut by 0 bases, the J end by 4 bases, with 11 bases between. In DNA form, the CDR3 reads TGCGCCAGCAGCTTGGTACTGGGGAGATACAATGAGCAGTTCTTC. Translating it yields CASSLVLGRYNEQFF.

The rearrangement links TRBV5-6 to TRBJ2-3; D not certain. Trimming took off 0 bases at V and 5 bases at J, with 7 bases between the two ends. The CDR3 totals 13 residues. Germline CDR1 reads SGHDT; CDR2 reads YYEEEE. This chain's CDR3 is CASSLAERDTQYF. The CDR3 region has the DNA TGTGCCAGCAGCTTGGCCGAGCGAGATACGCAGTATTTT. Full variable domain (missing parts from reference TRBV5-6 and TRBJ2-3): DAGVTQSPTHLIKTRGQQVTLRCSPKSGHDTVSWYQQALGQGPQFIFQYYEEEERQRGNFPDRFSGHQFPNYSSELNVNALLLGDSALYLCASSLAERDTQYFGPGTRLTVL.

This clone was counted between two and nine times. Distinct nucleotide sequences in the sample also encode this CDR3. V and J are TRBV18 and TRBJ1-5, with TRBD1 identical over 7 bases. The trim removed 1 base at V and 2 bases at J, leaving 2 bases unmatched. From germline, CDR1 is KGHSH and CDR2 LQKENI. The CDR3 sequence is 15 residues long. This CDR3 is CASSPQGAGNQPQHF. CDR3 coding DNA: TGTGCCAGCTCACCACAGGGGGCCGGCAATCAGCCCCAGCATTTT.

The CDR3 DNA sequence: TGTGCCAGCAGTTACTCGAGGCGTTTAGGGCAGTTCTTC. This sequence encodes CASSYSRRLGQFF. This chain connects TRBV6-5 to TRBJ2-1, with D unresolved. Germline V gene sequence: CDR1 MNHEY, CDR2 SVGAGI. V was shortened by 0 bases and J by 12 bases, with 12 bases between the two germline ends. The CDR3 has 13 residues.

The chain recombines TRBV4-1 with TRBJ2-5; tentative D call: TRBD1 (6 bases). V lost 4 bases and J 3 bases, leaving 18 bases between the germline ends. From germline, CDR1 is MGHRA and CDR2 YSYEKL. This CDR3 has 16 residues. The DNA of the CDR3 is TGCGCCAGCAGCCGCCAACCCGGAGCAGGGGAAGAGACCCAGTACTTC. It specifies CASSRQPGAGEETQYF.

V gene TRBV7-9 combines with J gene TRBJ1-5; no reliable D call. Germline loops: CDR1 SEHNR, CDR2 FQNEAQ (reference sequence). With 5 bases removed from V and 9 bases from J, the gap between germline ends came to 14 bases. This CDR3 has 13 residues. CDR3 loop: CASSGQAGWPQHF. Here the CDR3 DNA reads TGTGCCAGCAGCGGTCAGGCCGGCTGGCCCCAGCATTTT.

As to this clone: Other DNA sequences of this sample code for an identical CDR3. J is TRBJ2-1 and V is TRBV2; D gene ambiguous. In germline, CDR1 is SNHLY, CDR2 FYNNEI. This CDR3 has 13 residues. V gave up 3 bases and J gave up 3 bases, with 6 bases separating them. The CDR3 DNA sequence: TGTGCCAGCAGTGACGAGGTCTACAATGAGCAGTTCTTC. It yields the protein CASSDEVYNEQFF.

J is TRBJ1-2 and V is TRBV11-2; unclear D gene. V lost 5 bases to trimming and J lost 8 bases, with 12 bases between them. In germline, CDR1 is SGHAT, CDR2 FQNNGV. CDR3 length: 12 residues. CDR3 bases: TGTGCCAGCAGCAAACAATTGGGCGGCTACACCTTC. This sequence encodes CASSKQLGGYTF.

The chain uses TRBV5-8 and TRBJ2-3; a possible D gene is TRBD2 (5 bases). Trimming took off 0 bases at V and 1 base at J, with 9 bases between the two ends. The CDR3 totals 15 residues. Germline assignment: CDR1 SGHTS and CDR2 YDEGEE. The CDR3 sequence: CASSLGVSGTDTQYF. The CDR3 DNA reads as TGTGCCAGCAGCTTGGGAGTTAGCGGCACAGATACGCAGTATTTT.

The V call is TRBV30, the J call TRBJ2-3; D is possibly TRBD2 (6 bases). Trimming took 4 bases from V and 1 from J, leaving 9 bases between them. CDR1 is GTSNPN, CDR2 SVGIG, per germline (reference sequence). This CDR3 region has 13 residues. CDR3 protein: CAWTPGGTDTQYF. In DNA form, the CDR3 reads TGTGCCTGGACCCCGGGGGGCACAGATACGCAGTATTTT.

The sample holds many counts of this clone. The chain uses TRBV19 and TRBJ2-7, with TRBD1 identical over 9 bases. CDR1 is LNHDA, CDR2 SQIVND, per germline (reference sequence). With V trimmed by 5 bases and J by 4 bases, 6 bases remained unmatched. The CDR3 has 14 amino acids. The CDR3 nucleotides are TGTGCCAGTAGTCCGTACAGGGGGCAGTACGAGCAGTACTTC. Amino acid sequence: CASSPYRGQYEQYF.

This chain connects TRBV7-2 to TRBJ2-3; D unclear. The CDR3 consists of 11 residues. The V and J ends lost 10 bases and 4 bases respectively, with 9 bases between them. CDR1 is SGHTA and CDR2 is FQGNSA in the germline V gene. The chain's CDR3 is CATGRSDTQYF. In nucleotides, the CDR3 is TGTGCCACCGGTCGGTCAGATACGCAGTATTTT.

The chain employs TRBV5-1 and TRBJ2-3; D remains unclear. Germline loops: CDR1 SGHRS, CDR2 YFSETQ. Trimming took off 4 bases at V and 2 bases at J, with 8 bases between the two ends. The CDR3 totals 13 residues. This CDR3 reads CASSTSATDTQYF. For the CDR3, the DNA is TGCGCCAGCAGCACTTCGGCCACAGATACGCAGTATTTT.

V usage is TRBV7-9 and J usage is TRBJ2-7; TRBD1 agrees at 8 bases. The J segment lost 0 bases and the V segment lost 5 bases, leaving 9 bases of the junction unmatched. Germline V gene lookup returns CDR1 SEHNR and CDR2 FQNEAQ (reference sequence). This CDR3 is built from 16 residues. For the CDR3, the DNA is TGTGCCAGCAGCCTCCCCACCGGGACAGGCTCCTACGAGCAGTACTTC. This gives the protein CASSLPTGTGSYEQYF.

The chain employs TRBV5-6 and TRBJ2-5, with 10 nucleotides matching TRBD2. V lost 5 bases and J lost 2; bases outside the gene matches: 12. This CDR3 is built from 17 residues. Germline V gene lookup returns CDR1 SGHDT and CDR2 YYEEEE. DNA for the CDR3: TGTGCCAGCAGGTGGGCACTAGCGGGACGAACTCAAGAGACCCAGTACTTC. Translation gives CASRWALAGRTQETQYF.

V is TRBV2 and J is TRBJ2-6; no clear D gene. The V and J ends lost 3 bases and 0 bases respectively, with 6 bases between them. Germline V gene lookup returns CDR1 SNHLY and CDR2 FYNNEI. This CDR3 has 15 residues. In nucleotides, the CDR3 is TGTGCCAGCAGTGACCGTGTCTCTGGGGCCAACGTCCTGACTTTC. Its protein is CASSDRVSGANVLTF.

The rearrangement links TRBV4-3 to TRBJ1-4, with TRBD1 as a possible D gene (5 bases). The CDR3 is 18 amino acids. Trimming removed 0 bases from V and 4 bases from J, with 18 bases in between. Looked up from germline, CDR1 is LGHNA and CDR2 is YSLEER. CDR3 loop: CASSQDLGRVWGNEKLFF. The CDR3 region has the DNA TGCGCCAGCAGCCAAGATCTTGGCAGGGTCTGGGGTAATGAAAAACTGTTTTTT.

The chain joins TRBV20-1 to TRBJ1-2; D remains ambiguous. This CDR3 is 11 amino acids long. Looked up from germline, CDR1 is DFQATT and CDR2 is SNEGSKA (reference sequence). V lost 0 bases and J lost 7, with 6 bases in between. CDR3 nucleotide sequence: TGCAGTGCTAGAGACAGTGCTGGCTACACCTTC. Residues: CSARDSAGYTF.

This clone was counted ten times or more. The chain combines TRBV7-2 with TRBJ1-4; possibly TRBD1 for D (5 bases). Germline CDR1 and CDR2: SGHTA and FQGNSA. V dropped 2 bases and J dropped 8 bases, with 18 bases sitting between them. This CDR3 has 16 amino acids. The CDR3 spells CASSLYFQGSQEKLFF. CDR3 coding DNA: TGTGCCAGCAGCTTATATTTCCAGGGCAGTCAGGAAAAACTGTTTTTT.

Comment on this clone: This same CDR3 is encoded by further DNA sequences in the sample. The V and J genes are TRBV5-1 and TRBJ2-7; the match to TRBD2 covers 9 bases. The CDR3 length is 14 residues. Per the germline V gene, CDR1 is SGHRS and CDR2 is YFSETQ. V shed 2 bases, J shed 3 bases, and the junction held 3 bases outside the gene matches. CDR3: CASSFGSGSYEQYF. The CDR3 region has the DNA TGCGCCAGCAGCTTCGGTAGCGGGAGCTACGAGCAGTACTTC.

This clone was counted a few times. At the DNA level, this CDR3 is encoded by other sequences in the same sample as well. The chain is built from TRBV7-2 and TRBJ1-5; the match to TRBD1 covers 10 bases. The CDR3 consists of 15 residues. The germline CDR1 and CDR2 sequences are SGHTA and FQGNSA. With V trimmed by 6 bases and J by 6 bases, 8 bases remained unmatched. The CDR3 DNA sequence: TGTGCCAGCAGTCTGACAGGGGGCGGAGGTCAGCCCCAGCATTTT. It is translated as CASSLTGGGGQPQHF.

CDR3 amino acids: CASSQEGWYEQYF. The CDR3 region has the DNA TGTGCCAGCAGCCAGGAGGGATGGTACGAGCAGTACTTC. The rearrangement uses TRBV14 and TRBJ2-7, with D possibly TRBD2 on 6 matching bases. Per the germline V gene, CDR1 is SGHDN and CDR2 is FVKESK. Deletions cut 3 bases from V and 4 bases from J, with 10 bases between. CDR3 length: 13 amino acids.

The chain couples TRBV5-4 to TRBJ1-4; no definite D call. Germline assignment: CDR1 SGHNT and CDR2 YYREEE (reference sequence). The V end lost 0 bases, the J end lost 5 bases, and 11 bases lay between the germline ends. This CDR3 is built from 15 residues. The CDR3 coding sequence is TGTGCCAGCAGCTTGGATAGTCAGGTGAATGAAAAACTGTTTTTT. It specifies CASSLDSQVNEKLFF.

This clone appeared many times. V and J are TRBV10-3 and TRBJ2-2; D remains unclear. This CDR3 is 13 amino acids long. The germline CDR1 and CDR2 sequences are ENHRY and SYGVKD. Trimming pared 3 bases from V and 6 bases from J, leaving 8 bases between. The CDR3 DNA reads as TGTGCCATCAGTGAAGTTGGTCCCGGGGAGCTGTTTTTT. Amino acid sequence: CAISEVGPGELFF.